The 21 T cell receptor beta chains below come from one sample, sequenced in a study of cytomegalovirus exposure and HLA in healthy donors. Primers included in the PCR were 60 Vbeta and 13 Jbeta primers. Method: immunoSEQ multiplex PCR; TCRdb's copy keeps in-frame clones and lacks some. The repertoire holds around 180,000 clones, with roughly nine tenths as singletons. Sequencing was carried out using PBMCs. Source of these receptors: a girl younger than two in good health and CMV-seronegative.

The chain combines TRBV5-1 with TRBJ2-3; 7 bases are shared with TRBD2. The CDR3 covers 14 residues. CDR1 is SGHRS and CDR2 is YFSETQ in the germline V gene. With 3 bases clipped from V and 0 bases from J, the junction kept 1 base outside the gene matches. CDR3 sequence reads: CASSYSGSTDTQYF. CDR3 in DNA: TGCGCCAGCAGCTATAGCGGGAGCACAGATACGCAGTATTTT.

The CDR3 sequence: CASIGLGGGEQFF. CDR3 coding DNA: TGTGCCAGTATCGGACTAGGGGGTGGTGAGCAGTTCTTC. The genes are TRBV5-4 and TRBJ2-1; possible D gene TRBD2, 7 bases. Trimming left V 8 bases short and J 9 bases short, with 18 bases between. The CDR3 consists of 13 residues. Germline loops: CDR1 SGHNT, CDR2 YYREEE (reference sequence).

The chain combines TRBV7-6 with TRBJ1-6, with D perhaps TRBD1 (6 bases). The CDR3 covers 15 residues. CDR1 and CDR2 (germline): SGHVS, FNYEAQ. V lost 1 base and J 7 bases, leaving 11 bases between the germline ends. The CDR3 DNA follows: TGTGCCAGCAGCTTAGAACAGGGAGCGAATTCACCCCTCCACTTT. This sequence encodes CASSLEQGANSPLHF. The variable domain in full, completed from reference TRBV7-6 and TRBJ1-6, reads GAGVSQSPRYKVTKRGQDVALRCDPISGHVSLYWYRQALGQGPEFLTYFNYEAQQDKSGLPNDRFSAERPEGSISTLTIQRTEQRDSAMYRCASSLEQGANSPLHFGNGTRLTVT.

This clone is a singleton in its sample. This specimen includes other DNA sequences encoding the same CDR3. The chain joins TRBV2 to TRBJ2-3; TRBD1 aligns across 7 bases. V lost 6 bases, J lost 1 base, and 4 bases stayed unmatched. In germline, CDR1 is SNHLY, CDR2 FYNNEI. The length of the CDR3 is 14 residues. The CDR3 DNA follows: TGTGCCAGCAGCCCCGGACAGGGCACAGATACGCAGTATTTT. It is translated as CASSPGQGTDTQYF.

J is TRBJ2-7 and V is TRBV28, with a weak D call TRBD1 (5 bases). Looked up from germline, CDR1 is MDHEN and CDR2 is SYDVKM. Trimming removed 6 bases from V and 3 bases from J, with 15 bases in between. This CDR3 has 14 residues. CDR3 sequence reads: CASSLGRTIYEQYF. The CDR3 nucleotides read TGTGCCAGCAGCCTGGGGCGGACCATCTACGAGCAGTACTTC.

With respect to this clone: Distinct nucleotide sequences in the sample also encode this CDR3. This chain joins TRBV19 and TRBJ2-7; D gene ambiguous. With 1 base removed from V and 0 bases from J, the gap between germline ends came to 7 bases. CDR1 is LNHDA, CDR2 SQIVND, per germline (reference sequence). The CDR3 totals 14 residues. The CDR3 here is CASSIGGSSYEQYF. The CDR3 DNA reads TGTGCCAGTAGTATAGGCGGCAGCTCCTACGAGCAGTACTTC.

This sequence joins TRBV4-2 and TRBJ2-5, with 9 bases matching TRBD1. The V segment lost 2 bases and the J segment 5 bases; nucleotides outside the gene matches: 3. CDR3 length: 14 amino acids. Germline loops: CDR1 LGHNA, CDR2 YNFKEQ. In nucleotides, the CDR3 is TGTGCCAGCAGCCAAACAGGGGGCGCTGAGACCCAGTACTTC. The encoded protein is CASSQTGGAETQYF.

This clone was seen a single time. The chain is built from TRBV7-9 and TRBJ1-1; no reliable D call. With 3 bases removed from V and 3 bases from J, the gap between germline ends came to 8 bases. The germline gives CDR1 SEHNR, CDR2 FQNEAQ (reference sequence). This CDR3 region has 13 residues. CDR3 loop: CASSFPGDTEAFF. The CDR3 DNA sequence: TGTGCCAGCAGCTTTCCCGGAGACACTGAAGCTTTCTTT.

This clone has only one observation. This chain uses TRBV10-3 with TRBJ2-1; 7 bases are shared with TRBD1. The CDR3 length is 14 residues. V lost 8 bases and J lost 8; bases outside the gene matches: 12. Germline V gives CDR1 ENHRY, CDR2 SYGVKD. In DNA, the CDR3 is TGTGCCATCGGGGGTCAGGGGGTTTCCCATGAGCAGTTCTTC. Its protein is CAIGGQGVSHEQFF.

This clone was detected only once. The gene calls are TRBV7-6 and TRBJ2-1; 11 bases map to TRBD2. Trimming took 1 base from V and 7 from J; bases not matched to a gene: 9. CDR1 is SGHVS and CDR2 is FNYEAQ in the germline V gene. The CDR3 spans 17 residues. The CDR3 DNA follows: TGTGCCAGCAGCTTAGGCCCGTGGCTAGCGGGAGGTAATGAGCAGTTCTTC. Its translation is CASSLGPWLAGGNEQFF.

The chain employs TRBV6-1 and TRBJ2-7, with a tentative D call TRBD1 (6 bases). CDR3 length: 14 residues. Trimming removed 5 bases at V and 6 bases at J, with 17 bases between. Germline V lookup: CDR1 MNHNS, CDR2 SASEGT. The CDR3: CASSPGQEASEQYF. The DNA of the CDR3 is TGTGCCAGCAGTCCGGGACAAGAAGCCTCCGAGCAGTACTTC.

The V gene is TRBV2, the J gene TRBJ2-3; 9 bases fit TRBD2. V was clipped by 7 bases and J by 4 bases; unmatched bases: 18. The CDR3 contains 18 residues. Germline lookup yields CDR1 SNHLY and CDR2 FYNNEI. The CDR3 sequence: CASIFVAGAPTTADTQYF. The DNA of the CDR3 is TGTGCCAGCATTTTCGTAGCGGGGGCCCCTACGACCGCAGATACGCAGTATTTT. Combining the CDR3 with reference TRBV2 and TRBJ2-3 gives the whole variable domain EPEVTQTPSHQVTQMGQEVILRCVPISNHLYFYWYRQILGQKVEFLVSFYNNEISEKSEIFDDQFSVERPDGSNFTLKIRSTKLEDSAMYFCASIFVAGAPTTADTQYFGPGTRLTVL.

The chain carries TRBV13 and TRBJ1-2; D not certain. CDR3 length equals 16 residues. Germline V gene sequence: CDR1 PRHDT, CDR2 FYEKMQ (reference sequence). Trimming took 0 bases from V and 2 from J, leaving 13 bases between them. The CDR3 protein is CASSLGPGKVNYGYTF. The CDR3 DNA is TGTGCCAGCAGCTTAGGTCCAGGAAAGGTGAACTATGGCTACACCTTC.

The V gene is TRBV5-1, the J gene TRBJ2-5; 10 bases match TRBD1. This CDR3 comprises 15 residues. V shed 3 bases, J shed 0 bases, and the junction held 2 bases outside the gene matches. Germline loops: CDR1 SGHRS, CDR2 YFSETQ. CDR3 amino acids: CASSSGQGYQETQYF. DNA for the CDR3: TGCGCCAGCAGCTCGGGACAGGGGTACCAAGAGACCCAGTACTTC. Using reference TRBV5-1 and TRBJ2-5 for the parts outside the CDR3, the full variable domain is KAGVTQTPRYLIKTRGQQVTLSCSPISGHRSVSWYQQTPGQGLQFLFEYFSETQRNKGNFPGRFSGRQFSNSRSEMNVSTLELGDSALYLCASSSGQGYQETQYFGPGTRLLVL.

V gene TRBV4-1 combines with J gene TRBJ1-2; no reliable D call. The CDR3 runs 14 residues. Germline assignment: CDR1 MGHRA and CDR2 YSYEKL. Trimming pared 1 base from V and 0 bases from J, leaving 6 bases between. CDR3 sequence reads: CASSQGPSNYGYTF. The CDR3 nucleotides read TGCGCCAGCAGCCAAGGTCCCTCTAACTATGGCTACACCTTC.

The chain uses TRBV7-2 and TRBJ1-2; D unclear. The V gene lost 1 base and the J gene lost 2 bases, with 8 bases spanning the gap. CDR1 SGHTA and CDR2 FQGNSA come from the germline V gene. The CDR3 is 14 residues long. The CDR3 nucleotides read TGTGCCAGCAGCTTAGAAGAACAAAACTATGGCTACACCTTC. The encoded protein is CASSLEEQNYGYTF.

The V and J genes are TRBV19 and TRBJ1-4, with 10 positions matching TRBD1. V was pared by 9 bases and J by 7 bases, with 5 bases of the junction left unmatched. Germline CDR1 LNHDA, CDR2 SQIVND (reference sequence). The CDR3 sequence is 13 residues long. For the CDR3, the DNA is TGTGCCAGCGGGACAGGGGTGGGTGAAAAACTGTTTTTT. Translating it yields CASGTGVGEKLFF.

This chain connects TRBV27 to TRBJ1-1; D may be TRBD1 (6 bases). Deletions cut 3 bases from V and 0 bases from J, with 8 bases between. Germline V gene sequence: CDR1 MNHEY, CDR2 SMNVEV (reference sequence). This CDR3 spans 14 amino acids. The CDR3 DNA is TGTGCCAGCAGTTTTAGGGGGTTGAACACTGAAGCTTTCTTT. Its translation is CASSFRGLNTEAFF.

The DNA of the CDR3 is TGTGCCAGCTCACCGGGACTAGCGGATAACTACGAGCAGTACTTC. Translated, it gives CASSPGLADNYEQYF. This chain uses TRBV18 with TRBJ2-7; 11 bases fit TRBD2. J gave up 3 bases and V 3 bases, and 4 bases lay outside the gene matches. The length of the CDR3 is 15 residues. The germline gives CDR1 KGHSH, CDR2 LQKENI.

The gene calls are TRBV9 and TRBJ2-1; TRBD2 agrees at 13 bases. There are 16 residues in the CDR3. Germline lookup yields CDR1 SGDLS and CDR2 YYNGEE. V lost 2 bases and J lost 8; bases outside the gene matches: 7. The DNA for the CDR3 is TGTGCCAGCAGCGTCCCCACTAGCGGGGGGGCCCATGAGCAGTTCTTC. Its protein is CASSVPTSGGAHEQFF.

The rearrangement joins TRBV7-8 to TRBJ2-3; D unclear. Trimming pared 2 bases from V and 2 bases from J, leaving 5 bases between. CDR3 length: 13 amino acids. CDR1 and CDR2 (germline): SGHVS, FQNEAQ. CDR3 loop: CASSLSYTDTQYF. CDR3 nucleotide sequence: TGTGCCAGCAGCTTAAGCTACACAGATACGCAGTATTTT.